This TCR beta chain originates from a study of shared clonotypes between healthy human individuals (dated by TCRdb to 2020 to 2021). With regard to the full study: A couple of women and a few men aged 18 to 49 years were included in the cohort. For each donor, three plates each were used for CD4 naive and CD4 memory, two plates were used for CD8 naive, and one plate was used for CD8 memory. To estimate repertoire size and how much clonotypes are shared between individuals, the study performed deep sequencing of blood TCR repertoires from 4 to 6 healthy adults. To increase sequencing depth and limit assay-specific biases, TCR repertoire library preparation and sequencing were carried out by different laboratories using diverse techniques. Per donor, leukapheresis produced somewhere between about 0.94 and 9.5 billion PBMCs.

General findings and caveats noted by the study authors: Higher generation probabilities were observed for clonotypes shared by all four sorted-subset donors than for non-shared clonotypes. Pairwise subsampling indicated that sequencing depth was expected to affect the degree of clonotype sharing among donors. Naive subsets generally had larger estimated clonotype richness than memory subsets did. Sampling was restricted to blood, and TCR repertoires in tissues likely differ from the TCR repertoires found in blood. Across a few donors, approximately 5% of naive CD4, approximately 3.6% of naive CD8, under 2.5% of memory CD4, and under 0.45% of memory CD8 clonotypes were shared. Even with the large sequencing depth, rarefaction of the sorted-subset datasets indicated that sequencing was incomplete. Because the study included only a small number of donors, the genetic and exposure-history diversity represented was limited.

TCR CDR3 regions were amplified from genomic DNA by multiplex PCR using the deep immunoSEQ assay. For each cell subset, the extracted genomic DNA was distributed evenly across all wells of several immunoSEQ 96-well plates, and each plate served as one replicate. Each replicate PCR for sorted subsets received about 200 ng genomic DNA, equal to roughly 29,000 T cell genomes. Purified libraries were measured with a Qubit 3.0 fluorometer, size-checked on a Bioanalyzer 2100, and measured again with the KAPA Library Quantification kit. A separate single-read 150-cycle Illumina NextSeq 550 flow cell was used to sequence each immunoSEQ 96-well plate. Per the original workflow: Because the immunoSEQ output included only junctional sequences and no quality scores, the filtering could not be the same as the filtering used for full-length reads. Sequences were annotated with PyIR, a Python wrapper for IgBLAST v1.9, and V/J genes and CDR3 were assigned using IMGT germline references. Reads were removed for weak V/J assignments (E-value above 1e-6), missing CDR3, stop codons, out-of-frame junctions, or ambiguous translated residues. V3J clonotypes were defined as sequences sharing the same inferred V gene, J gene, and CDR3 amino acid sequence. Percentage overlap between repertoires was computed as shared unique clonotypes divided by the size of the smaller repertoire. Repertoire richness was assessed with RTK rarefaction, the Chao1 estimator, and Recon v2.1 estimates of unobserved clonotypes. OLGA was used to compute generation probabilities for all TCRbeta clonotypes that the gDNA method yielded from a few donors. TCRdb limited this immuneACCESS table to in-frame rearrangements with V and J called. A share of clones is missing; checked studies link under half to unresolved V genes, and the rest is unexplained. Clonal size and the V and J genes are those of that table, whereas D and trimming came from the DNA. In this sample the table shows 2 million to 3 million clones, around nine tenths of which occur a single time. The top ten constitute roughly 0.13% of the sample.

The donors were healthy, HIV-negative adults with no recently reported acute infections or vaccinations. Every donor was a Caucasian adult residing in Nashville, Tennessee, USA. CD4+ T cells were enriched through magnetic negative selection, after which naive cells were positively selected on CD45RA and the remaining negative fraction served as the memory subset. Blood was collected by leukapheresis, and PBMCs were isolated by Ficoll-Histopaque density gradient centrifugation and then cryopreserved in liquid nitrogen vapor phase. Analytical flow cytometry was used to check the purity and quantity of each magnetically sorted T cell population. Each sorted fraction had its genomic DNA isolated and then quantified by UV absorbance on a Nanodrop 2000c. On this clone itself: Its recognized antigen is unknown. No much larger clonotype is one base removed from it; base qualities were not supplied.

The origin of this receptor is a man aged 18 to 29 in good health. Source material: naive CD4+ T cells sorted from blood. Explained via the paper, the cell subset or site label denotes: CD45RA+ positively selected.

The CDR3 protein is CASSSTVSSGNYGYTF. The DNA is as follows: TGCGCCAGCAGCTCTACGGTCAGTTCGGGGAACTATGGCTACACCTTC. The sequence is built from TRBV5-1 and TRBJ1-2; no D gene can be assigned with confidence. The germline V gene gives CDR1 as SGHRS and CDR2 as YFSETQ. Reading from cysteine to phenylalanine, the CDR3 counts 16 amino acids. Only the CDR3 portion is preserved as DNA: 48 bases, with reading frame beginning at the first base. The junction carries 17 bases between V and J, which are trimmed by 3 bases and 2 bases respectively.